This T cell receptor beta chain is from a study of radiotherapy plus CTLA-4 blockade in lung cancer. Study overall: Objective responses were seen in more than 15% of patients, disease control in about 30%.

CTLA-4 blockade with ipilimumab, together with focal radiation, was given to patients with chemo-refractory metastatic non-small-cell lung cancer. TCRdb's table, derived via immunoSEQ multiplex PCR, lists solely in-frame clones and lacks some. This table holds fewer than 65,000 clones, about 83% found once. This CDR3 spans 13 amino acids. Per germline, CDR1 KGHSH and CDR2 LQKENI. V shed 7 bases and J shed 6 bases, with 15 bases lying between them. This TCR derives from a human donor with non-small cell lung cancer whose response to radiotherapy plus ipilimumab could not be evaluated. The gene calls are TRBV18 and TRBJ1-2; possibly TRBD1 for D (5 bases). The sample here was peripheral blood, taken from a patient treated with radiotherapy plus ipilimumab. The CDR3 sequence is CASLPQGGNGYTF. The CDR3 region has the DNA TGTGCCAGCTTACCCCAGGGCGGGAATGGCTACACCTTC.